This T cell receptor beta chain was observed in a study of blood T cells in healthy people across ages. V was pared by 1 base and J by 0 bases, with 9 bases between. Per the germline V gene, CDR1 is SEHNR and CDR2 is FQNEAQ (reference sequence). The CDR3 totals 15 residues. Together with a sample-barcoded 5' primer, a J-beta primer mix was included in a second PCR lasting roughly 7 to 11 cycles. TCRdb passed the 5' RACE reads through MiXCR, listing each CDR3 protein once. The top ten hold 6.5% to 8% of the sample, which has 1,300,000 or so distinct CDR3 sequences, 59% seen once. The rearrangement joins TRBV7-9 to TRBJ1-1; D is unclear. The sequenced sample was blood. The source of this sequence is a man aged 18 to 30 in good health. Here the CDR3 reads CASSLGVLLNTEAFF. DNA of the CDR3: TGTGCCAGCAGCTTAGGTGTTCTCCTGAACACTGAAGCTTTCTTT.